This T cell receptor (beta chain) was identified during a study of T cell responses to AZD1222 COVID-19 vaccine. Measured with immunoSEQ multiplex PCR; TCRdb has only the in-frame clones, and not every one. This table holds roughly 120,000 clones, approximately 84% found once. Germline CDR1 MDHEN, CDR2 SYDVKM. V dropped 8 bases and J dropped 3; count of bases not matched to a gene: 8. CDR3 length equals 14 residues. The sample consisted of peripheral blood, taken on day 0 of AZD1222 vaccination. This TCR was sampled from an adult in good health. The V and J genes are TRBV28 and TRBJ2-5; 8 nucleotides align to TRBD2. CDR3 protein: CASCGLAGEETQYF. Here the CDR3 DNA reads TGTGCCAGCTGCGGACTAGCAGGGGAAGAGACCCAGTACTTC.